This is a list of T cell receptor beta chains from one sample in a study of graft-versus-host responses after intestinal transplantation. Assay used: immunoSEQ multiplex PCR; TCRdb lists only in-frame clones, some missing. The sample records about 110,000 clones, more than 90% being singletons. Which antigens these TCRs recognize remains unknown. This specimen was unstimulated CD4+ T cells sorted from spleen or lymph node cells, taken before transplant. These receptors all come from a human donor who was the organ donor for an intestinal transplant. Both conserved end residues are part of each CDR3. Some rows have no size entry. The others give once, few or many, or a class for an expanded clone.

cdr3_aa v_call clone_size j_call
CASGLVGTVYEQYF TRBV12-5 . TRBJ2-7
CASSLAGGPNTEAFF TRBV27 . TRBJ1-1
CSVERVAGSADTQYF TRBV29-1 . TRBJ2-3
CAISESLQGPYEQYF TRBV10-3 few TRBJ2-7
CASSPLQGADTQYF TRBV7-6 . TRBJ2-3
CASSEDLSSFDEQFF TRBV2 once TRBJ2-1
CASRARQAFREKLFF TRBV6-4 . TRBJ1-4
CAISEIAGNTGELFF TRBV10-3 . TRBJ2-2
CASSFNSNQPQHF TRBV6-1 once TRBJ1-5
CASSFQDRFDGYTF TRBV5-1 . TRBJ1-2
CASSPETSGRGWTGELFF TRBV9 . TRBJ2-2
CASSAQVPNYGYTF TRBV7-2 . TRBJ1-2
CAISGLAGGQTGELFF TRBV10-3 . TRBJ2-2
CASSLDRSVMSNQPQHF TRBV7-8 . TRBJ1-5
CASSSWDRGYEQYF TRBV7-2 . TRBJ2-7
CASCLHEGVYNEQFF TRBV18 . TRBJ2-1
CASSLALGQGPLQETQYF TRBV7-2 . TRBJ2-5